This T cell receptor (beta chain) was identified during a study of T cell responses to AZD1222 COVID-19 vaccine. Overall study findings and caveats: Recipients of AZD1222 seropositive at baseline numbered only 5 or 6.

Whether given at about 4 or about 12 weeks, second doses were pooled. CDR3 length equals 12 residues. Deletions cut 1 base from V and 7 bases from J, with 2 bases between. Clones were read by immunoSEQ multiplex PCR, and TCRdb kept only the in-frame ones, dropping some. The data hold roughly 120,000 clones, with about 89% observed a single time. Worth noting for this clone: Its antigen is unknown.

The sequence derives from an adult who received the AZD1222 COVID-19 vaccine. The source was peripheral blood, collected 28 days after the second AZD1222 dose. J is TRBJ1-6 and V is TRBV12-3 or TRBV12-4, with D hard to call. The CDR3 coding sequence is TGTGCCAGCAGTTTAGGGAATTCACCCCTCCACTTT. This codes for CASSLGNSPLHF.